This TCR beta chain came from a study of blood T cell repertoires in COVID-19. On the study more broadly: The samples span acute and convalescent COVID-19 from the United States, Italy and Spain. In each case, the material was cDNA or gDNA derived from T cells, B-cell-depleted T cells, or PBMCs.

Original handling: Cell counts per sample came from amplifying reference gene primers. Sequenced by immunoSEQ multiplex PCR; TCRdb stores in-frame clones only, minus some. The V and J calls and clone size were taken over from that table, and D and trimming were inferred from the DNA. Here the sample spans more than 200,000 clones, about 80% being singletons. The CDR3 has 14 residues. Germline V lookup: CDR1 SGHDN, CDR2 FVKESK. With V trimmed by 4 bases and J by 4 bases, 4 bases remained unmatched. The sample taken for sequencing was peripheral blood. This receptor was taken from an elderly man with acute or convalescent COVID-19. This chain connects TRBV14 to TRBJ1-1; 9 bases are a match to TRBD1. CDR3: CASSPQTGGTEAFF. The CDR3 nucleotides are TGTGCCAGCAGCCCCCAGACAGGGGGCACTGAAGCTTTCTTT.